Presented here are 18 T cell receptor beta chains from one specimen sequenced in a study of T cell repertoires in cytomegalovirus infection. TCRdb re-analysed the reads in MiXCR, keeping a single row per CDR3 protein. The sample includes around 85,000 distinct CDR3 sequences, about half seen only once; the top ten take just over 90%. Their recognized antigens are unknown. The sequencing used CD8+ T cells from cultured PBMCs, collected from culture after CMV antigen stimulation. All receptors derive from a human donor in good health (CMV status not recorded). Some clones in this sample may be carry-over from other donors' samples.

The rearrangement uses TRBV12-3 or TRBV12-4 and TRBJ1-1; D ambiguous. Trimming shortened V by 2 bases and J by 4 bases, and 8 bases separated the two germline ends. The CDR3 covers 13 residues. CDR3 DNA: TGTGCCAGCAGTTTAAATACGGGCACTGAAGCTTTCTTT. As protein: CASSLNTGTEAFF.

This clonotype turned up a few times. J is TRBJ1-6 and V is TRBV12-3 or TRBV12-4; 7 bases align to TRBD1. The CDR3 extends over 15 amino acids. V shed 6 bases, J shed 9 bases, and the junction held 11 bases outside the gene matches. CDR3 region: CASRHDRVAGSPLHF. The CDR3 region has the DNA TGTGCCAGCAGACACGACAGGGTGGCAGGTTCACCCCTCCACTTT.

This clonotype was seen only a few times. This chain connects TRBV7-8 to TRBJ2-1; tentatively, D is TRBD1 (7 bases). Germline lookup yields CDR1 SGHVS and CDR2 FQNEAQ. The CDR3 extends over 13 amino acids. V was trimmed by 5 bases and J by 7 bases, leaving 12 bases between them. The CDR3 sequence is CASSPRGENEQFF. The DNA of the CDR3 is TGTGCCAGCAGCCCCAGGGGGGAGAATGAGCAGTTCTTC.

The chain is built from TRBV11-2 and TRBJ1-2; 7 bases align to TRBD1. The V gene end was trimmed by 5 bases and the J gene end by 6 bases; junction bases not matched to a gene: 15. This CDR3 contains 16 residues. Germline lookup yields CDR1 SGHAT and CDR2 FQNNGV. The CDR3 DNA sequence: TGTGCCAGCAGCCTTTGGAACAGGGGAGAGTTCGATGGCTACACCTTC. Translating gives CASSLWNRGEFDGYTF.

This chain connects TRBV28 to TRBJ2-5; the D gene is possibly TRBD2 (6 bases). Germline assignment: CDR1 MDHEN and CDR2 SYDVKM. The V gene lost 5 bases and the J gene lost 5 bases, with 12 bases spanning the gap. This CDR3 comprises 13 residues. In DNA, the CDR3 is TGTGCCAGCAGTGACAGTGGGAGGGAGACCCAGTACTTC. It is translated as CASSDSGRETQYF.

This chain's CDR3 is CAISVREAVVDEQFF. The CDR3 region has the DNA TGTGCCATCAGTGTTCGGGAGGCCGTAGTGGATGAGCAGTTCTTC. The gene calls are TRBV10-3 and TRBJ2-1; 7 positions match TRBD2. The CDR3 is 15 residues long. V lost 4 bases and J lost 8; bases outside the gene matches: 11. The germline V gene has CDR1 ENHRY and CDR2 SYGVKD.

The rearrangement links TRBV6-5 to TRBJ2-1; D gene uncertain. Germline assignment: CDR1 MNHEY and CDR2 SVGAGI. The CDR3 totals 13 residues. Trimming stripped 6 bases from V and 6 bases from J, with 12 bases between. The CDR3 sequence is CASRAGHLNEQFF. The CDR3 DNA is TGTGCCAGCAGGGCAGGCCATCTCAATGAGCAGTTCTTC.

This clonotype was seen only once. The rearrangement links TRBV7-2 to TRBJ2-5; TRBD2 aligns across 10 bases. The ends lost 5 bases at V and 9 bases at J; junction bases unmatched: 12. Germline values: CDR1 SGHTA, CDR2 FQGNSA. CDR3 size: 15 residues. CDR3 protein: CASSPLAGVGESQYF. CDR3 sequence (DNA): TGTGCCAGCAGCCCCCTAGCGGGAGTAGGGGAGTCCCAGTACTTC. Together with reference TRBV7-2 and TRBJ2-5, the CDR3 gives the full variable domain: GAGVSQSPSNKVTEKGKDVELRCDPISGHTALYWYRQSLGQGLEFLIYFQGNSAPDKSGLPSDRFSAERTGGSVSTLTIQRTQQEDSAVYLCASSPLAGVGESQYFGPGTRLLVL.

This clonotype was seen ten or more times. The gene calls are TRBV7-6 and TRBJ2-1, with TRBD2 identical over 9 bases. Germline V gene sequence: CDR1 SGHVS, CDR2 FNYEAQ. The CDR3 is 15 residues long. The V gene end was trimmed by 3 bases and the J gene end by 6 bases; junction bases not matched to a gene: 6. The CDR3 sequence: CASSFRLAEANEQFF. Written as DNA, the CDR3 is TGTGCCAGCAGCTTTAGACTAGCGGAGGCCAATGAGCAGTTCTTC.

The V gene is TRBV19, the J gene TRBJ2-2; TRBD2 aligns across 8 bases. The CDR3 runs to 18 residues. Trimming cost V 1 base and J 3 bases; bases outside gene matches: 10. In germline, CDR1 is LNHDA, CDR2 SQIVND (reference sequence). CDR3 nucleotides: TGTGCCAGTAGTATAGTAGGAGCGGGGGCGGCCGACACCGGGGAGCTGTTTTTT. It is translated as CASSIVGAGAADTGELFF.

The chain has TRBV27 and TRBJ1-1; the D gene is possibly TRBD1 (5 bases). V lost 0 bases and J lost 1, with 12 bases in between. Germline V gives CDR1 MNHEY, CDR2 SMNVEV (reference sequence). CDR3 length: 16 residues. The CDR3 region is CASSLSSGEKNTEAFF. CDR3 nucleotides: TGTGCCAGCAGTTTATCCTCGGGGGAGAAGAACACTGAAGCTTTCTTT.

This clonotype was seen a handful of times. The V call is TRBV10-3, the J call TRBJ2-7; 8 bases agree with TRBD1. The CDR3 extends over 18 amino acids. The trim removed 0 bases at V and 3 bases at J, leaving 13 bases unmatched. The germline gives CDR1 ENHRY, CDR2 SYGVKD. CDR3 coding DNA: TGTGCCATCAGTGAGTCTCACAGGGGGAGCGTGGGGGTCTACGAGCAGTACTTC. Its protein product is CAISESHRGSVGVYEQYF.

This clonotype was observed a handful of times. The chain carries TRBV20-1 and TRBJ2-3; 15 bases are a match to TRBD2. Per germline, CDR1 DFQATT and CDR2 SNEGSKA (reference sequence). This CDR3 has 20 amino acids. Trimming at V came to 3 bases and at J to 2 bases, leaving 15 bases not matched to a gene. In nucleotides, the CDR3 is TGCAGTGCTAGCCATCCGGGACTAGCGGGAGGCCCAGCCTACACAGATACGCAGTATTTT. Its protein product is CSASHPGLAGGPAYTDTQYF.

The CDR3 loop reads CASSEAGGPEQYF. In nucleotides, the CDR3 is TGTGCCAGCAGTGAAGCGGGGGGGCCCGAGCAGTACTTC. The chain links TRBV2 to TRBJ2-7; D is possibly TRBD2 (7 bases). CDR1 and CDR2 from the germline V gene are SNHLY and FYNNEI. The V gene lost 0 bases and the J gene lost 6 bases, with 9 bases spanning the gap. The CDR3 runs 13 residues.

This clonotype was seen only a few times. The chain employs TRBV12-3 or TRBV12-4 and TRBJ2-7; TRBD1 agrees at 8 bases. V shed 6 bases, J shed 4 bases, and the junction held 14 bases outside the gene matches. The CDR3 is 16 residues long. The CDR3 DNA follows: TGTGCCAGCAGCCCTTTCAGGGGGCTCTCCCTGTACGAGCAGTACTTC. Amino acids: CASSPFRGLSLYEQYF.

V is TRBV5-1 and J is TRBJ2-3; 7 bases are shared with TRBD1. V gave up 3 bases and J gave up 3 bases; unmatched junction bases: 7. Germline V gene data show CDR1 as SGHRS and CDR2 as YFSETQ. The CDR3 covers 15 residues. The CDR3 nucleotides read TGCGCCAGCAGCTCCTCGACAGGGTGGACAGATACGCAGTATTTT. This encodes CASSSSTGWTDTQYF. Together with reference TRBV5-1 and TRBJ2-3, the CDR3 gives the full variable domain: KAGVTQTPRYLIKTRGQQVTLSCSPISGHRSVSWYQQTPGQGLQFLFEYFSETQRNKGNFPGRFSGRQFSNSRSEMNVSTLELGDSALYLCASSSSTGWTDTQYFGPGTRLTVL.

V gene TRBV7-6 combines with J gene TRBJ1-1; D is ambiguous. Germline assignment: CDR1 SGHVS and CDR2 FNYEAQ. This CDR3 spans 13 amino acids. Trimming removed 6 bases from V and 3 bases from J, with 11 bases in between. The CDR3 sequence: CASRTPSHTEAFF. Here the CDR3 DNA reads TGTGCCAGCAGGACGCCATCCCACACTGAAGCTTTCTTT.

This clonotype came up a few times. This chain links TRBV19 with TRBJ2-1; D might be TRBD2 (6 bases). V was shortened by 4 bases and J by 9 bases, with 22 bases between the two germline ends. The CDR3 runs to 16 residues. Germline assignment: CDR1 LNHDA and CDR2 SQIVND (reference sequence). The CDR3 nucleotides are TGTGCCAGTAGTACCTCCGGCGCCGGCCTGGGGGGTGAGCAGTTCTTC. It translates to CASSTSGAGLGGEQFF.